One and the same sample provided the 21 T cell receptor beta chains below, sequenced in a study of blood T cells in healthy people across ages. With a J-beta primer mix and a sample-barcoded 5' primer, a second PCR ran about 6 to 11 cycles. In TCRdb, the 5' RACE reads were re-called with MiXCR into one record per CDR3 protein. The sample gives about 1.1 million distinct CDR3 sequences, roughly two fifths of which show up once; around 14% is in the top ten. The sample taken for sequencing was blood. These receptors all come from a man aged 18 to 30 in good health.

The V and J genes are TRBV20-1 and TRBJ2-2; D is unresolved. With 0 bases removed from V and 4 bases from J, the gap between germline ends came to 9 bases. This CDR3 has 14 residues. Germline lookup yields CDR1 DFQATT and CDR2 SNEGSKA (reference sequence). The CDR3 sequence is CSARDLGTTGELFF. The CDR3 DNA is TGCAGTGCTAGAGATCTGGGTACCACCGGGGAGCTGTTTTTT.

The CDR3 loop is CASSDGRENSPLHF. CDR3 coding DNA: TGTGCCAGCAGCGACGGCAGGGAGAATTCACCCCTCCACTTT. The genes are TRBV9 and TRBJ1-6, with D possibly matching TRBD1 (5 bases). The V end was cut by 3 bases, the J end by 7 bases, with 11 bases between. CDR3 size: 14 residues. Germline CDR1 is SGDLS and CDR2 is YYNGEE.

This clonotype was observed a handful of times. The V call is TRBV2, the J call TRBJ1-5; D is uncertain. Between the trimmed V and J ends, which lost 8 bases and 3 bases, there was a span of 11 bases. CDR3 length: 13 amino acids. Germline V gives CDR1 SNHLY, CDR2 FYNNEI. CDR3 nucleotide sequence: TGTGCCAGCCGGGCCCTGCCCAATCAGCCCCAGCATTTT. As protein: CASRALPNQPQHF. The full variable domain, rest sourced from reference TRBV2 and TRBJ1-5, is EPEVTQTPSHQVTQMGQEVILRCVPISNHLYFYWYRQILGQKVEFLVSFYNNEISEKSEIFDDQFSVERPDGSNFTLKIRSTKLEDSAMYFCASRALPNQPQHFGDGTRLSIL.

The chain employs TRBV6-6 and TRBJ1-2; possibly TRBD1 for D (6 bases). From germline, CDR1 is MNHNY and CDR2 SVGAGI (reference sequence). Between the trimmed V and J ends, which lost 8 bases and 1 base, there was a span of 14 bases. The CDR3 loop spans 14 amino acids. This CDR3 is CASGRGQHNYGYTF. DNA of the CDR3: TGTGCCAGCGGCCGGGGGCAGCATAACTATGGCTACACCTTC.

The V gene is TRBV20-1, the J gene TRBJ1-1; D not certain. From germline, CDR1 is DFQATT and CDR2 SNEGSKA (reference sequence). V was cut by 2 bases and J by 1 base, with 8 bases left in between. The CDR3 is made up of 13 amino acids. In DNA, the CDR3 is TGCAGTGCTAGACCGGGCCGGAACACTGAAGCTTTCTTT. The encoded protein is CSARPGRNTEAFF.

This rearrangement joins TRBV20-1 to TRBJ2-7; TRBD1 matches at 8 bases. Germline trimming cut 6 bases from V and 0 bases from J; bases unmatched to any gene: 7. This CDR3 region has 14 residues. Germline-derived CDR1 and CDR2 are DFQATT and SNEGSKA (reference sequence). The CDR3 spells CSAEDRVTSYEQYF. CDR3 DNA sequence: TGCAGTGCGGAGGACAGGGTAACCTCCTACGAGCAGTACTTC.

This chain links TRBV20-1 with TRBJ2-5; D is perhaps TRBD1 or TRBD2 (5 bases each). The CDR3 loop spans 12 amino acids. Per germline, CDR1 DFQATT and CDR2 SNEGSKA (reference sequence). Trimming took off 8 bases at V and 11 bases at J, with 21 bases between the two ends. The CDR3 DNA reads TGCAGTCCTCAGGGAGAGTACAATGAGCAGTACTTC. It specifies CSPQGEYNEQYF.

V is TRBV27 and J is TRBJ1-2; TRBD1 might be the D (5 bases). Trimming removed 5 bases from V and 5 bases from J, with 18 bases in between. The CDR3 extends over 15 amino acids. Germline V gene lookup returns CDR1 MNHEY and CDR2 SMNVEV (reference sequence). The CDR3 bases are TGTGCCAGCAGTGGGGGACGGTATGGTGGGTATGGCTACACCTTC. This translates into CASSGGRYGGYGYTF.

This clonotype has just one count. The chain links TRBV6-5 to TRBJ1-2; TRBD1 is a possible D gene (5 bases). Trimming cost V 6 bases and J 6 bases, with 23 bases left between them. The V gene's germline CDR1 is MNHEY and CDR2 SVGAGI. The CDR3 covers 16 residues. In DNA, the CDR3 is TGTGCCAGCAGCCCCGTTTTGACAGAACCCCTCAATGGCTACACCTTC. Protein product: CASSPVLTEPLNGYTF.

The chain employs TRBV7-2 and TRBJ2-7; possibly TRBD2 for D (6 bases). This CDR3 contains 15 residues. Deletions cut 6 bases from V and 1 base from J, with 16 bases between. Germline V gives CDR1 SGHTA, CDR2 FQGNSA. In DNA, the CDR3 is TGTGCCAGCAGTTCTCGGCGGGGCCTTTCCTACGAGCAGTACTTC. It specifies CASSSRRGLSYEQYF.

The chain links TRBV7-3 to TRBJ2-5; no reliable D call. Looked up from germline, CDR1 is SGHTA and CDR2 is FQGTGA. V was shortened by 2 bases and J by 0 bases, with 4 bases between the two germline ends. The CDR3 sequence is 13 residues long. DNA of the CDR3: TGTGCCAGCAGCTTAGTACACCAAGAGACCCAGTACTTC. The encoded protein is CASSLVHQETQYF.

V gene TRBV7-2 combines with J gene TRBJ1-4, with 9 bases that match TRBD1. After removal of 4 bases from V and 4 bases from J, the junction contained 4 bases not matched to a gene. This CDR3 comprises 15 residues. CDR1 and CDR2 from the germline V gene are SGHTA and FQGNSA. CDR3: CASSSGQGSNEKLFF. The DNA for the CDR3 is TGTGCCAGCAGCTCCGGACAGGGGAGTAATGAAAAACTGTTTTTT.

The V call is TRBV6-6, the J call TRBJ1-2, with 7 bases aligning to TRBD1. CDR3 length: 14 residues. Losses at the gene ends were 6 bases for V and 6 bases for J; bases not matched to a gene: 10. CDR1 MNHNY and CDR2 SVGAGI come from the germline V gene (reference sequence). The CDR3 DNA reads as TGTGCCAGCAGACCACAGGGGAATGAGAATGGCTACACCTTC. Protein sequence: CASRPQGNENGYTF.

The chain has TRBV7-8 and TRBJ1-1, with 7 bases matching TRBD1. The V and J ends lost 1 base and 1 base, in that order; junction bases with no gene match: 6. Germline assignment: CDR1 SGHVS and CDR2 FQNEAQ. CDR3 length: 16 residues. CDR3 nucleotides: TGTGCCAGCAGCTTAGGCCCAGGGGGGGGGAACACTGAAGCTTTCTTT. The encoded protein is CASSLGPGGGNTEAFF.

The rearrangement links TRBV12-3 or TRBV12-4 to TRBJ2-2; D call uncertain. The CDR3 is 11 amino acids. V lost 11 bases and J 7 bases, leaving 11 bases between the germline ends. The CDR3 nucleotides are TGTGCCGTCATGGGGAACGGGGAGCTGTTTTTT. Its translation is CAVMGNGELFF.

The chain has TRBV5-1 and TRBJ2-2; D is ambiguous. V was clipped by 5 bases and J by 7 bases, with 15 bases between them. Germline lookup yields CDR1 SGHRS and CDR2 YFSETQ. This CDR3 spans 14 amino acids. The CDR3 region has the DNA TGCGCCAGCAGACCGGACGAGCAGCGCGGGGAGCTGTTTTTT. This encodes CASRPDEQRGELFF.

The J gene is TRBJ1-5, the V gene TRBV4-1, with a weak D call TRBD1 (5 bases). CDR3 length: 15 amino acids. Germline assignment: CDR1 MGHRA and CDR2 YSYEKL. Trimming pared 0 bases from V and 6 bases from J, leaving 12 bases between. CDR3 bases: TGCGCCAGCAGCCAAGAGGGGACGATCCGTCAGCCCCAGCATTTT. Its translation: CASSQEGTIRQPQHF.

This clonotype appeared a few times. The rearrangement uses TRBV9 and TRBJ2-7, with D maybe TRBD1 (6 bases). CDR1 and CDR2 (germline): SGDLS, YYNGEE. Trimming removed 3 bases from V and 6 bases from J, with 25 bases in between. CDR3 length: 17 amino acids. CDR3 residues: CASSGGGTLGPSSEQYF. For the CDR3, the DNA is TGTGCCAGCAGCGGAGGGGGTACCCTTGGACCTTCCAGCGAGCAGTACTTC.

This clonotype was counted at least ten times. The chain couples TRBV24-1 to TRBJ2-1; 8 positions match TRBD1. The germline V gene encodes CDR1 KGHDR and CDR2 SFDVKD. This CDR3 has 15 residues. Losses at the gene ends were 3 bases for V and 6 bases for J; bases not matched to a gene: 6. The CDR3 reads CATSDTRTGFNEQFF. Written as DNA, the CDR3 is TGTGCCACCAGTGATACAAGGACAGGGTTCAATGAGCAGTTCTTC.

This clonotype was seen only once. The CDR3 loop is CASSQDPVRANTEAFF. The DNA of the CDR3 is TGTGCCAGCAGCCAAGATCCCGTCAGGGCGAACACTGAAGCTTTCTTT. V is TRBV4-2 and J is TRBJ1-1; a weak D match, TRBD1 (5 bases). This CDR3 is 16 amino acids long. Germline loops: CDR1 LGHNA, CDR2 YNFKEQ. V was shortened by 0 bases and J by 1 base, with 12 bases between the two germline ends.

A few counts support this clonotype. The chain joins TRBV5-6 to TRBJ1-1, with 7 bases identical to TRBD1. The germline CDR1 and CDR2 sequences are SGHDT and YYEEEE. V lost 6 bases and J lost 7; bases outside the gene matches: 9. The CDR3 is made up of 13 amino acids. For the CDR3, the DNA is TGTGCCAGCATAGGGGGCGGGGTTGGTGAAGCTTTCTTT. Protein: CASIGGGVGEAFF.